This entry lists 12 T cell receptor beta chains sequenced from one sample in a study of CD8+ T cells in alopecia areata. As the sequencing template, cDNA was produced by extracting RNA and reverse transcribing it. The protocol was immunoSEQ multiplex PCR, while the TCRdb copy is restricted to in-frame clones and leaves out a portion. The sample has 150,000 or so clones; 45% to 60% are singletons. Indicated treatment: oral pan-JAK inhibitor, 5-10 mg twice daily. The material was CD8+ T cells sorted from blood, obtained at week 4, from a patient treated with tofacitinib. The receptor set was obtained from a human donor with alopecia areata.

This clone was seen a handful of times. The rearrangement links TRBV7-2 to TRBJ2-7, with 8 bases lining up with TRBD1. Germline CDR1 is SGHTA and CDR2 is FQGNSA. The CDR3 runs to 14 residues. The V and J ends lost 4 bases and 2 bases, in that order; junction bases with no gene match: 4. The CDR3 DNA reads as TGTGCCAGCAGCTACGGGACAGGAACCTACGAGCAGTACTTC. This gives the protein CASSYGTGTYEQYF.

The chain combines TRBV7-9 with TRBJ2-1; perhaps TRBD2 as D (5 bases). The V gene's germline CDR1 is SEHNR and CDR2 FQNEAQ (reference sequence). Trimming took off 3 bases at V and 5 bases at J, with 14 bases between the two ends. The CDR3 spans 15 residues. CDR3 protein: CASSFSGSEDNEQFF. DNA of the CDR3: TGTGCCAGCAGCTTCAGCGGCTCAGAGGACAATGAGCAGTTCTTC.

The genes are TRBV7-9 and TRBJ1-4; D gene unclear. V shed 6 bases and J shed 8 bases, with 10 bases lying between them. Germline V gives CDR1 SEHNR, CDR2 FQNEAQ (reference sequence). CDR3 length: 12 amino acids. The DNA for the CDR3 is TGTGCCAGCAGTCTAGAGCGGGAAAAACTGTTTTTT. This gives the protein CASSLEREKLFF.

This rearrangement joins TRBV30 to TRBJ1-2, with D possibly TRBD1 on 6 matching bases. The germline CDR1 and CDR2 sequences are GTSNPN and SVGIG (reference sequence). The CDR3 runs to 17 residues. V lost 5 bases and J lost 2, with 24 bases in between. The CDR3 nucleotides read TGTGCCTGGGATAGGCCCCCAGACCTGCAGGGGAACTATGGCTACACCTTC. Translated: CAWDRPPDLQGNYGYTF.

The J gene is TRBJ2-2, the V gene TRBV5-8; no firm D call. With 4 bases removed from V and 6 bases from J, the gap between germline ends came to 13 bases. This CDR3 is built from 14 residues. Germline V gene sequence: CDR1 SGHTS, CDR2 YDEGEE. The CDR3 DNA sequence: TGTGCCAGCAGCCCCCAAACTCCGTCCGGGGAGCTGTTTTTT. This gives the protein CASSPQTPSGELFF.

This sequence joins TRBV11-2 and TRBJ2-3; D is undetermined. The V gene's germline CDR1 is SGHAT and CDR2 FQNNGV. Trimming removed 2 bases at V and 5 bases at J, with 5 bases between. The CDR3 totals 12 residues. CDR3 DNA sequence: TGTGCCAGCAGCTTATGGCTAGATACGCAGTATTTT. Its translation: CASSLWLDTQYF.

The chain links TRBV30 to TRBJ2-3, with 11 bases fitting TRBD2. Germline V gene lookup returns CDR1 GTSNPN and CDR2 SVGIG (reference sequence). The CDR3 has 13 amino acids. J lost 5 bases, V lost 8 bases, and 6 bases had no gene match. CDR3 nucleotides: TGTGCCCTTAGCGGGGGGGTGGTAGATACGCAGTATTTT. Its protein product is CALSGGVVDTQYF.

The rearrangement uses TRBV29-1 and TRBJ2-7; 8 bases match TRBD1. V lost 7 bases, J lost 2 bases, and 10 bases stayed unmatched. Germline CDR1 reads SQVTM; CDR2 reads ANQGSEA. This CDR3 spans 14 amino acids. DNA of the CDR3: TGCAGCGCCCTCGGGGACAGGCTTACCTACGAGCAGTACTTC. Its translation: CSALGDRLTYEQYF.

The table lists this clone with many counts. J is TRBJ2-7 and V is TRBV4-3; D remains unclear. The CDR3 consists of 12 residues. The V and J ends lost 5 bases and 7 bases respectively, with 12 bases between them. CDR1 and CDR2 (germline): LGHNA, YSLEER. The CDR3 loop reads CASSYLFTEQYF. CDR3 coding DNA: TGCGCCAGCAGCTATCTCTTCACGGAGCAGTACTTC.

In this sample, this clone turned up a few times. The genes are TRBV29-1 and TRBJ2-6; possible D gene TRBD1, 5 bases. The CDR3 extends over 15 amino acids. Germline assignment: CDR1 SQVTM and CDR2 ANQGSEA. The V gene lost 3 bases and the J gene lost 0 bases, with 9 bases spanning the gap. The CDR3 sequence is CSVETVLSGANVLTF. The CDR3 coding sequence is TGCAGCGTTGAGACAGTACTCTCTGGGGCCAACGTCCTGACTTTC. Looking up the rest from reference TRBV29-1 and TRBJ2-6 gives the full variable domain: SAVISQKPSRDICQRGTSLTIQCQVDSQVTMMFWYRQQPGQSLTLIATANQGSEATYESGFVIDKFPISRPNLTFSTLTVSNMSPEDSSIYLCSVETVLSGANVLTFGAGSRLTVL.

Concerning this clone itself: At the DNA level, this CDR3 is encoded by other sequences in the same sample as well. The rearrangement joins TRBV20-1 to TRBJ2-1; unclear D gene. The germline CDR1 and CDR2 sequences are DFQATT and SNEGSKA (reference sequence). V lost 0 bases to trimming and J lost 7 bases, with 4 bases between them. The CDR3 runs to 11 residues. The CDR3 loop is CSAREGNEQFF. The DNA of the CDR3 is TGCAGTGCTAGAGAGGGGAATGAGCAGTTCTTC.

The genes are TRBV25-1 and TRBJ2-4, with 12 bases lining up with TRBD1. With V trimmed by 6 bases and J by 3 bases, 9 bases remained unmatched. This CDR3 has 17 residues. CDR1 is MGHDK and CDR2 is SYGVNS in the germline V gene. CDR3 residues: CASSDGTGGRGKNIQYF. The CDR3 region has the DNA TGTGCCAGCAGCGACGGGACAGGGGGCAGGGGCAAAAACATTCAGTACTTC.